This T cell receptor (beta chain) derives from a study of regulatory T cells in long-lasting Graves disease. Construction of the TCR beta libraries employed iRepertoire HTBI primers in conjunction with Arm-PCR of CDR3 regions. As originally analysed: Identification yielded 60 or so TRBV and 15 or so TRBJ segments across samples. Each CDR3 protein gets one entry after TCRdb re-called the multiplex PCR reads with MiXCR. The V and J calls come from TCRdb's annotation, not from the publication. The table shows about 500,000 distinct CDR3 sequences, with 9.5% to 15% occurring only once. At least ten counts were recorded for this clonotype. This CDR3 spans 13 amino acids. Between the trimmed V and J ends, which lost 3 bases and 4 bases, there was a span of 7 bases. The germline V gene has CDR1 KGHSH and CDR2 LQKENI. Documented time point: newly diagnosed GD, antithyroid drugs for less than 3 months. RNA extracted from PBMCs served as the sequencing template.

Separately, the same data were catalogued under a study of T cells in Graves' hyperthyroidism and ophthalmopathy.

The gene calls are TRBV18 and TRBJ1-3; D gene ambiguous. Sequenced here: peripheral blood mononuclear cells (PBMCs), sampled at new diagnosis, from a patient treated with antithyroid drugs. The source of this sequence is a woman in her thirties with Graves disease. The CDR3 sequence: CASSPPMGNTIYF. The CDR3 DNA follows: TGTGCCAGCTCACCCCCGATGGGAAACACCATATATTTT.